This TCR beta chain was sequenced for a study of T cells in narcolepsy. Germline trimming cut 2 bases from V and 3 bases from J; bases unmatched to any gene: 8. CDR3 length: 16 residues. CDR1 and CDR2 (germline): SGHTA, FQGNSA. Using immunoSEQ multiplex PCR, the repertoire was profiled, and TCRdb retains in-frame clones only, with some absent. Of over 15,000 clones detected, about nine tenths appear once; the ten largest clones hold approximately 0.66%. This clonotype originated in a human donor in good health. This rearrangement joins TRBV7-2 to TRBJ1-1; the match to TRBD1 covers 8 bases. The material sequenced was memory (CD45RA-) CD4+ T cells from blood. The CDR3 DNA reads as TGTGCCAGCAGCTTAAAAGGGACAGGAGGTTACACTGAAGCTTTCTTT. Amino acid sequence: CASSLKGTGGYTEAFF.